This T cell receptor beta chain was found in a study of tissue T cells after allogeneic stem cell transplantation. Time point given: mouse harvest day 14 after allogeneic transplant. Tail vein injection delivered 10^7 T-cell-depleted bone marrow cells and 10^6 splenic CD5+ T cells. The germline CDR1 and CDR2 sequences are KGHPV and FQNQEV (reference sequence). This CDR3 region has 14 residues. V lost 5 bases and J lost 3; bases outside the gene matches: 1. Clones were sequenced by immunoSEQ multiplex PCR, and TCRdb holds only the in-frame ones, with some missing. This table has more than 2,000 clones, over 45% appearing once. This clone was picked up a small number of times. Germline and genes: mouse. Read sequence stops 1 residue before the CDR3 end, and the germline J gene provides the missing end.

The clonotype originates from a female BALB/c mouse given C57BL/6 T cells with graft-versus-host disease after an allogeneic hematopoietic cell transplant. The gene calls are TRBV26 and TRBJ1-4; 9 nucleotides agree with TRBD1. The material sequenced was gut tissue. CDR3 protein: CASSDRGANERLFF. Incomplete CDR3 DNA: TGTGCCAGCAGTGACAGGGGGGCCAACGAAAGATTATTT.